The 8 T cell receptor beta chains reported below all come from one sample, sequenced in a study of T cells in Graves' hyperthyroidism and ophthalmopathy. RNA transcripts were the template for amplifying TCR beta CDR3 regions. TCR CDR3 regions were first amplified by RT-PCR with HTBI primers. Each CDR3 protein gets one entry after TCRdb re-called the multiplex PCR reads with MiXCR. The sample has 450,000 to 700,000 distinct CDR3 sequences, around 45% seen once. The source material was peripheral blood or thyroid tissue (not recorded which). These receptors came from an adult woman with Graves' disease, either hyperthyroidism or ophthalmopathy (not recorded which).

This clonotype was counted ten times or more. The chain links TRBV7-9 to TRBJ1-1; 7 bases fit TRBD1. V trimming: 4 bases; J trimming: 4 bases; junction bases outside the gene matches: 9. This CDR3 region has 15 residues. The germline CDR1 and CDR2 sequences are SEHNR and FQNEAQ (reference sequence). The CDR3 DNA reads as TGTGCCAGCAGCTCGCCCCAGGGGGTCGGCACTGAAGCTTTCTTT. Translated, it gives CASSSPQGVGTEAFF.

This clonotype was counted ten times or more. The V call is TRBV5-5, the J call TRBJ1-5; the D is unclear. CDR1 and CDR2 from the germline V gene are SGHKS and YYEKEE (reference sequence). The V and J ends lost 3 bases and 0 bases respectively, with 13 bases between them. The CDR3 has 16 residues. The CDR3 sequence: CASSSFLPDSNQPQHF. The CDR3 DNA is TGTGCCAGCAGCTCCTTTCTTCCGGATAGCAATCAGCCCCAGCATTTT.

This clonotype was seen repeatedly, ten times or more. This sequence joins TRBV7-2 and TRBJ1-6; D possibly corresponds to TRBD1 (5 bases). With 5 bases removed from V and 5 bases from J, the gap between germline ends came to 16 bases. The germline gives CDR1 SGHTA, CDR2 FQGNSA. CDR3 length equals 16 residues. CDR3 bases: TGTGCCAGCAGCCCCCCCGGGACGGGAAATAATTCACCCCTCCACTTT. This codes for CASSPPGTGNNSPLHF.

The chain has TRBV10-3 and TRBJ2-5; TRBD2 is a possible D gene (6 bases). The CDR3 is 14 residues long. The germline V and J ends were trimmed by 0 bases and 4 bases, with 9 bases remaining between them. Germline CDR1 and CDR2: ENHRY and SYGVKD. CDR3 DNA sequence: TGTGCCATCAGTGAGTCGGGAGGAAGAGAGACCCAGTACTTC. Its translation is CAISESGGRETQYF.

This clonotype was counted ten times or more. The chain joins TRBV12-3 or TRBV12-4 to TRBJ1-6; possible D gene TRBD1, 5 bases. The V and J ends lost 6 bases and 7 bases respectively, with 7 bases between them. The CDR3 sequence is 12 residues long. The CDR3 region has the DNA TGTGCCAGCAGCCACAGGAATTCACCCCTCCACTTT. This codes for CASSHRNSPLHF.

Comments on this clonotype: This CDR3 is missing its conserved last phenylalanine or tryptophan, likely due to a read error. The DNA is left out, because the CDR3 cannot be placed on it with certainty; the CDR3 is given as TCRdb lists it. CDR3 sequence reads: CASSTQAGVGL. The chain carries TRBV19 and TRBJ1-4. Germline CDR1 reads LNHDA; CDR2 reads SQIVND (reference sequence). The CDR3 spans 11 residues, counting both ends.

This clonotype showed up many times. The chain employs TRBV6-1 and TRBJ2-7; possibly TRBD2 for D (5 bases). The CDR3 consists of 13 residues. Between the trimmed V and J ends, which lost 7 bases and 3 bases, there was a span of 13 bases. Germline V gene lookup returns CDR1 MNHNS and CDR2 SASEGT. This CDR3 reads CASTGFAGYEQYF. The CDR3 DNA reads TGTGCCAGCACAGGTTTTGCGGGCTACGAGCAGTACTTC.

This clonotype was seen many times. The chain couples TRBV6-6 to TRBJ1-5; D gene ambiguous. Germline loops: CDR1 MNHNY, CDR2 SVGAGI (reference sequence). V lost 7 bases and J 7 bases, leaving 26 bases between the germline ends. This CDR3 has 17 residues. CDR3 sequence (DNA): TGTGCCAGCATGGGCCCCCCGACGGGAGAGAGAGGACAGCCCCAGCATTTT. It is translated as CASMGPPTGERGQPQHF.